This T cell receptor beta chain came from a study of OX40 agonist ivuxolimab in advanced cancers. To note about this clone: Its antigen is currently unknown.

Assay used: immunoSEQ multiplex PCR; TCRdb lists only in-frame clones, some missing. The profile covers fewer than 100,000 clones, with 80% to 90% appearing a single time and around 2% taken by the ten largest. General observations from the study: On average, CD8+ T cells showed a greater number of expanded clones than CD4+. Low normalized clonal expansion also occurred in some nonresponding patients.

The source was CD4+ or CD8+ T cells sorted from blood, collected in a trial of the OX40 agonist ivuxolimab. The source is an adult with an advanced solid tumor such as melanoma, head and neck, liver or kidney cancer.

The chain's CDR3 is CASSQGPGEGYGYTF. In DNA, the CDR3 is TGCGCCAGCAGCCAAGGCCCGGGGGAAGGCTATGGCTACACCTTC. The rearrangement uses TRBV4-3 and TRBJ1-2; D perhaps matches TRBD1 (5 bases). The germline V and J ends were trimmed by 1 base and 4 bases, with 13 bases remaining between them. This CDR3 has 15 residues. CDR1 is LGHNA, CDR2 YSLEER, per germline.